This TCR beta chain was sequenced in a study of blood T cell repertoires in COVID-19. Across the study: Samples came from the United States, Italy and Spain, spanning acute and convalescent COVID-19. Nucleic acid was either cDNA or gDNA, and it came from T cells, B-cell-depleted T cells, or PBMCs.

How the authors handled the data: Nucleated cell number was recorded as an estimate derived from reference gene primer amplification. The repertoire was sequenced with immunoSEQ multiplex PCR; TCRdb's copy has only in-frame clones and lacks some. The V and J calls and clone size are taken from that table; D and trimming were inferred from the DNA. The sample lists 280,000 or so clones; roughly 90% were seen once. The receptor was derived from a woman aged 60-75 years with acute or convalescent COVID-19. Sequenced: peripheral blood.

The chain's CDR3 is CASSLGLVVVRDTQYF. In DNA, the CDR3 is TGTGCCAGCAGCTTAGGCCTAGTAGTCGTCAGAGATACGCAGTATTTT. This sequence joins TRBV13 and TRBJ2-3; D not resolved. Germline V gives CDR1 PRHDT, CDR2 FYEKMQ (reference sequence). This CDR3 comprises 16 residues. Trimming took 0 bases from V and 5 from J, leaving 15 bases between them.